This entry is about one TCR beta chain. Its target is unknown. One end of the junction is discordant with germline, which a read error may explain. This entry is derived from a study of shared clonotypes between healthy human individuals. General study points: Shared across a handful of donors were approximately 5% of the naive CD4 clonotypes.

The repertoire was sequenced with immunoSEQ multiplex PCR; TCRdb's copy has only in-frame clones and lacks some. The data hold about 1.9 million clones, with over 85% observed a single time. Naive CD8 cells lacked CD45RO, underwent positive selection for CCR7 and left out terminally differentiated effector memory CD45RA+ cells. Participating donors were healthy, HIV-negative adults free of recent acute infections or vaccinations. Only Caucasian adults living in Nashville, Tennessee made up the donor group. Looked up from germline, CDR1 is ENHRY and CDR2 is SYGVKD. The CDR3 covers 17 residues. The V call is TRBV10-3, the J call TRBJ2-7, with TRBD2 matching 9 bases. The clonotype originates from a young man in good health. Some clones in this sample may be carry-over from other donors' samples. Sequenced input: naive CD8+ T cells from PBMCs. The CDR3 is CAISKSSGTLRAYEQYF. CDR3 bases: TGTGCCATCAGTAAGTCTAGCGGGACCCTGAGGGCCTACGAGCAGTACTTC.